This entry concerns a single T cell receptor (beta chain). The sample comes from a study of blood T cell repertoires in COVID-19. Study background: Material from acute and convalescent COVID-19 was sourced from the United States, Italy and Spain.

Germline V gene sequence: CDR1 SGDLS, CDR2 YYNGEE. Trimming removed 1 base from V and 7 bases from J; junction bases left unmatched: 9. The CDR3 extends over 16 amino acids. Profiled with immunoSEQ multiplex PCR; TCRdb holds only in-frame clones, not every one. The repertoire holds about 140,000 clones, with roughly 79% as singletons. The clonotype comes from a man aged 45-65 years with active or convalescent COVID-19. Specimen: peripheral blood. The V gene is TRBV9, the J gene TRBJ2-1; 9 nucleotides line up with TRBD1. CDR3 residues: CASSVMPGQGGNEQFF. CDR3 nucleotides: TGTGCCAGCAGCGTAATGCCGGGACAGGGTGGGAATGAGCAGTTCTTC.